This TCR beta chain was recovered during a study of OX40 agonist ivuxolimab in advanced cancers. In the study overall: At doses from 0.01 to 10 mg/kg, patients were given intravenous ivuxolimab every 2 weeks. A mean age of around 63 years, range roughly 20 to 90, was recorded, and over 65% were male.

The assay was immunoSEQ multiplex PCR, and TCRdb's table has in-frame clones only and misses some. The sample records under 85,000 clones, 85% to 95% being singletons. Samples of blood were obtained at baseline, on cycle 4 day 1, and on cycle 7 day 1. Germline CDR1 SQVTM, CDR2 ANQGSEA. The CDR3 runs to 15 residues. Unmatched junction bases numbered 13, after V lost 5 bases and J lost 8 bases. The table lists this clone with a few counts. Its target is unknown. Broader study findings: The study found that CD8+ T cells averaged more expanded clones than CD4+.

Sequenced material: CD4+ or CD8+ T cells sorted from blood, taken in a trial of the OX40 agonist ivuxolimab. The chain has TRBV29-1 and TRBJ2-3, with 10 bases matching TRBD2. The clonotype was recovered from an adult with an advanced solid tumor such as melanoma, head and neck, liver or kidney cancer. CDR3 in amino acids: CSVPRTSGIQGTQYF. The CDR3 region has the DNA TGCAGCGTTCCGCGGACTAGCGGTATTCAAGGTACGCAGTATTTT.